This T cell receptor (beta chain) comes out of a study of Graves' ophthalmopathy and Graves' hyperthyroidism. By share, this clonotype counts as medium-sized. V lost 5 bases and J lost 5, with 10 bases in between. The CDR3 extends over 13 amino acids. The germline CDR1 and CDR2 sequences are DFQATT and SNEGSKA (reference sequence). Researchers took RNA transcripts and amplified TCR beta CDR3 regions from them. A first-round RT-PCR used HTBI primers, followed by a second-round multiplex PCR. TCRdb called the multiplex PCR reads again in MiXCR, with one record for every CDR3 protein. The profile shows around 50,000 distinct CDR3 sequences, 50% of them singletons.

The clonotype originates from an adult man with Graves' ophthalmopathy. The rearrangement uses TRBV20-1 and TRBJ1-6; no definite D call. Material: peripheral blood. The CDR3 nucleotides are TGCAGTGCTCCTCGCGGGAATAATTCACCCCTCCACTTT. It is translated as CSAPRGNNSPLHF.